Presented here are 9 T cell receptor beta chains from one specimen sequenced in a study of T cell responses to AZD1222 COVID-19 vaccine. TCRdb's copy holds only in-frame clones and misses some; the assay was immunoSEQ multiplex PCR. The sample includes about 100,000 clones, roughly nine tenths of them seen just once. The sequencing here drew on peripheral blood, taken 28 days after the second dose of the MenACWY control vaccine. These receptors originate from an adult who received the MenACWY meningococcal vaccine as a control.

The chain is built from TRBV19 and TRBJ1-1, with D perhaps TRBD1 (6 bases). The CDR3 is 16 residues long. Germline CDR1 reads LNHDA; CDR2 reads SQIVND (reference sequence). Trimming took 3 bases from V and 10 from J, leaving 24 bases between them. Here the CDR3 DNA reads TGTGCCAGTAGTATGTCGGGCGCAAACAGGGTTCTGTCAGCTTTCTTT. This encodes CASSMSGANRVLSAFF.

The chain employs TRBV18 and TRBJ1-2; the match to TRBD1 covers 7 bases. Looked up from germline, CDR1 is KGHSH and CDR2 is LQKENI. The V segment lost 1 base and the J segment 7 bases; nucleotides outside the gene matches: 6. The CDR3 spans 14 residues. CDR3 protein: CASSPRTGEGGYTF. DNA of the CDR3: TGTGCCAGCTCACCACGAACAGGGGAAGGTGGCTACACCTTC.

The genes are TRBV28 and TRBJ2-7, with 10 bases identical to TRBD2. J gave up 4 bases and V 3 bases, and 18 bases lay outside the gene matches. CDR3 length equals 19 residues. Per the germline V gene, CDR1 is MDHEN and CDR2 is SYDVKM. Here the CDR3 DNA reads TGTGCCAGCAGTTTCGGGGCCCGCACTAGCGGGGCGTCTAGGTACGAGCAGTACTTC. Translation gives CASSFGARTSGASRYEQYF.

This sequence joins TRBV5-5 and TRBJ1-6; D unclear. Germline CDR1 reads SGHKS; CDR2 reads YYEKEE (reference sequence). V lost 0 bases and J lost 7, with 11 bases in between. The length of the CDR3 is 15 residues. The CDR3 DNA follows: TGTGCCAGCAGCTTGGGAGCGGGATCAAATTCACCCCTCCACTTT. Protein sequence: CASSLGAGSNSPLHF. Using reference TRBV5-5 and TRBJ1-6 for the parts outside the CDR3, the full variable domain is DAGVTQSPTHLIKTRGQQVTLRCSPISGHKSVSWYQQVLGQGPQFIFQYYEKEERGRGNFPDRFSARQFPNYSSELNVNALLLGDSALYLCASSLGAGSNSPLHFGNGTRLTVT.

The chain employs TRBV4-2 and TRBJ2-2; 7 bases line up with TRBD1. V lost 1 base, J lost 3 bases, and 5 bases stayed unmatched. Germline CDR1 is LGHNA and CDR2 is YNFKEQ. CDR3 size: 16 residues. The CDR3 is CASSQVRQGDTGELFF. The CDR3 DNA follows: TGTGCCAGCAGCCAAGTTCGGCAGGGGGACACCGGGGAGCTGTTTTTT.

The CDR3 loop is CASQMSGLDTDTQYF. The CDR3, as DNA: TGCGCCAGCCAGATGAGTGGGTTGGACACAGATACGCAGTATTTT. J is TRBJ2-3 and V is TRBV4-1; D is unclear. The CDR3 covers 15 residues. Deletions cut 8 bases from V and 2 bases from J, with 17 bases between. Germline V gene sequence: CDR1 MGHRA, CDR2 YSYEKL.

This chain links TRBV7-8 with TRBJ1-6; no definite D call. CDR1 SGHVS and CDR2 FQNEAQ come from the germline V gene. Between the trimmed V and J ends, which lost 0 bases and 6 bases, there was a span of 9 bases. The CDR3 spans 15 residues. This chain's CDR3 is CASSLAMVRNSPLHF. The CDR3 nucleotides are TGTGCCAGCAGCTTAGCTATGGTCCGTAATTCACCCCTCCACTTT.

The chain uses TRBV9 and TRBJ2-7; TRBD2 is a possible D gene (5 bases). Germline CDR1 SGDLS, CDR2 YYNGEE. The CDR3 is 15 residues long. The germline V and J ends were trimmed by 2 bases and 0 bases, with 12 bases remaining between them. CDR3 sequence reads: CASSVGGGLSYEQYF. CDR3 DNA: TGTGCCAGCAGCGTCGGAGGAGGTCTCTCCTACGAGCAGTACTTC.

The rearrangement joins TRBV5-1 to TRBJ2-5, with a weak D call TRBD1 (5 bases). From germline, CDR1 is SGHRS and CDR2 YFSETQ. This CDR3 contains 14 residues. Trimming removed 2 bases at V and 0 bases at J, with 8 bases between. The CDR3 region is CASSLMTDQETQYF. CDR3 nucleotides: TGCGCCAGCAGCTTAATGACAGACCAAGAGACCCAGTACTTC. The complete variable domain, with remaining parts taken from reference TRBV5-1 and TRBJ2-5, reads KAGVTQTPRYLIKTRGQQVTLSCSPISGHRSVSWYQQTPGQGLQFLFEYFSETQRNKGNFPGRFSGRQFSNSRSEMNVSTLELGDSALYLCASSLMTDQETQYFGPGTRLLVL.